This entry describes one T cell receptor (beta chain). Its recognized antigen is unknown. The record has no base qualities; no much larger clone is one base away. In the paper's terms, the time point label means: baseline before first vaccination. The vaccinee samples were drawn from two UK trials, COV001 and COV002, one of which was a single-blind randomized controlled phase 2/3 trial testing AZD1222 (ChAdOx1 nCoV-19) in healthy adults. Trial participant PBMC samples were collected at day 0 and day 28 after the second dose for TCRbeta chain sequencing. The source of the sample is a study of T cell responses to AZD1222 COVID-19 vaccine (dated by TCRdb to about 2021). With respect to the entire study: AZD1222 recipients whose second dose came at about 4 weeks and those whose second dose came at about 12 weeks were combined into one group, since spike-specific TCR depth and breadth did not differ between the two schedules. Trial participants were enrolled by age into 18-55, 56-69 and 70-plus year subgroups, with approximately 150, 30 and 60 TCR-sequenced participants respectively. TCR sequencing covered roughly 230 trial participants: roughly 200 given two doses of AZD1222 and 26 given two doses of MenACWY control vaccine.

Paper-wide results and their limitations: Participants were mostly white British and included more females than males, and it was suggested by the authors that clonal diversity may have been underestimated. Spike-specific TCR breadth and depth rose significantly after two AZD1222 doses compared with day 0 and with MenACWY recipients. The vaccine-associated CD4 TCRs covered the entire spike protein, and the dominant responses fell in regions 160-218 and 743-854. Nearly half of unique spike-specific TCRs reportedly recognized epitopes outside regions mutated in the B.1.351 and B.1.1.7 variants. Conclusions about previously exposed vaccinees are limited because only five to seven AZD1222 recipients were SARS-CoV-2 seropositive at baseline. No day 14 peak-response samples were available, so repertoires were characterized only after the peak T cell response. The 56-69-year group was small, and its depth increase did not reach significance, likely because of low power.

Reading the germline V gene gives CDR1 MGHRA and CDR2 YSYEKL. The CDR3 goes from the cysteine to the phenylalanine over 16 residues. Only the CDR3 portion is preserved as DNA: 48 bases, with reading frame beginning at the first base. V gives up 7 bases and J gives up 0 bases, and the segment between their germline ends measures 16 bases. The CDR3 regions of human TCRbeta chains were analyzed by immunosequencing. As for how the authors treated the data: TCRs in the repertoires were matched against a reference library of SARS-CoV-2-specific TCRs that had been generated with the MIRA antigen-specificity platform. Breadth meant the fraction of unique TCRs that were SARS-CoV-2-associated, whereas depth meant the fraction of total T cells that were SARS-CoV-2-associated. Using the MIRA data, each spike-specific TCR was assigned both to the spike region to which the TCR was reactive and to a CD4 or CD8 class. Log10-transformed breadth and depth values were compared by one-way ANOVA with Sidak's multiple comparisons tests. TCRdb stores this immuneACCESS table with in-frame sequences only. Part of the clones is absent; in the studies checked, under half of the shortfall reflects unresolved V genes, and no reason is known for the rest. V and J calls plus clone size are reproduced from that table; the DNA served to infer D and trimming. For this sample there are roughly 150,000 clones; 70% to 90% appear just once. Under 2.5% of the sample lies in the top ten.

Here the sequenced sample was peripheral blood, taken on day 0 of AZD1222 vaccination. This chain is built from TRBV4-1 and TRBJ2-4; the D gene is not confidently resolved. This receptor was obtained from an adult in good health. The DNA sequence is TGCGCCAGCAAACTTTTTGCCCTTGGAGCCAAAAACATTCAGTACTTC. The encoded protein is CASKLFALGAKNIQYF.